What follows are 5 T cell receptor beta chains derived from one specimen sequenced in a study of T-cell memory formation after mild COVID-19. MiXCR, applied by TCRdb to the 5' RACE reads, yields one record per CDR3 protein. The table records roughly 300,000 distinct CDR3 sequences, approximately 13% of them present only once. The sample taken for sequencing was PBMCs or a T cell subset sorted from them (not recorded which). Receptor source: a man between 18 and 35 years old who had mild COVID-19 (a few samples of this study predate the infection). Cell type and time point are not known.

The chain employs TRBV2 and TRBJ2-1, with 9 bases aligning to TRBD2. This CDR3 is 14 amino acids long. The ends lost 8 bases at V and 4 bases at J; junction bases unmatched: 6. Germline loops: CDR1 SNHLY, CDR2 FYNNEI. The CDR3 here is CASGGLAGYNEQFF. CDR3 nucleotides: TGTGCCAGCGGAGGGCTAGCGGGGTACAATGAGCAGTTCTTC.

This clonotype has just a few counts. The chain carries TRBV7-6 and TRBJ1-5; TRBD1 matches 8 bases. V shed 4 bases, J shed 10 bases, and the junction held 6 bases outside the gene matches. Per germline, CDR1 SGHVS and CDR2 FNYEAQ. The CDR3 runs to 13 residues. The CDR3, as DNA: TGTGCCAGCAGCTCGGACAGGGTGGGCCCCCAGCATTTT. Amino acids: CASSSDRVGPQHF.

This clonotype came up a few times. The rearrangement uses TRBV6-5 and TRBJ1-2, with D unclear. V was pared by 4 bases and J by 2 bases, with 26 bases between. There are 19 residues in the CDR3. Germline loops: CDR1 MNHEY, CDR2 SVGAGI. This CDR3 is CASSFWVGRLDVSNYGYTF. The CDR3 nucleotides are TGTGCCAGCAGTTTTTGGGTTGGCAGGCTAGACGTATCGAACTATGGCTACACCTTC.

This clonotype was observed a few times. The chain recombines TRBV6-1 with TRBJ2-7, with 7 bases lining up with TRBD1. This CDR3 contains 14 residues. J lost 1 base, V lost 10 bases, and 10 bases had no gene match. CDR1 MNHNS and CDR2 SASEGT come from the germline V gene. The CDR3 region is CATDGQAPSYEQYV. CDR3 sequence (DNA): TGTGCCACCGACGGACAGGCTCCTTCCTACGAGCAGTACGTC.

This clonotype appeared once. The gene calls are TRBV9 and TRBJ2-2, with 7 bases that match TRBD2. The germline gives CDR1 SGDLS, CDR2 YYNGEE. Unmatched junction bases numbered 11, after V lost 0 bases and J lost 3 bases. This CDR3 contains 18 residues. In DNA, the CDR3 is TGTGCCAGCAGCGTAGCCGAGGGAGGGGCGGAGTACACCGGGGAGCTGTTTTTT. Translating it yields CASSVAEGGAEYTGELFF.